The 32 T cell receptor beta chains below were found in one sample sequenced in a study of CD8 T cells in ankylosing spondylitis. Study-wide results and caveats: A motif in TCR beta, a set of several highly homologous variants, appeared characteristic of ankylosing spondylitis blood.

TCRdb fed the 5' RACE reads into MiXCR, producing one record per CDR3 protein. The table lists about 500,000 distinct CDR3 sequences, 9.5% to 15% of them singletons, with around 6.8% in the top ten. For these TCRs, the target antigens are not known. The sequencing sample was made of blood, either unsorted or a sorted T cell fraction (not recorded which). The receptors here all came from a male donor with ankylosing spondylitis.

The chain employs TRBV20-1 and TRBJ2-1, with 7 bases that match TRBD2. The CDR3 contains 15 residues. CDR1 and CDR2 from the germline V gene are DFQATT and SNEGSKA (reference sequence). The V and J ends lost 7 bases and 1 base, in that order; junction bases with no gene match: 10. The CDR3 DNA reads as TGCAGTGGCTGGGCGGGAGCGGGGTCCTACAATGAGCAGTTCTTC. Amino acid sequence: CSGWAGAGSYNEQFF.

This clonotype was seen only a few times. The chain couples TRBV3-1 to TRBJ2-7; 10 nucleotides match TRBD2. The germline V gene encodes CDR1 LGHDT and CDR2 YNNKEL (reference sequence). This CDR3 region has 13 residues. V gave up 5 bases and J gave up 9 bases; unmatched junction bases: 7. The CDR3 bases are TGTGCCAGCAGCAGGACTAGCGGCACGGGGCAGTACTTC. Residues: CASSRTSGTGQYF.

This chain links TRBV5-1 with TRBJ1-2; a possible D gene is TRBD1 (5 bases). The CDR3 totals 13 residues. The germline V gene has CDR1 SGHRS and CDR2 YFSETQ. The V end was cut by 0 bases, the J end by 7 bases, with 10 bases between. The CDR3 spells CASSLAQGAGYTF. CDR3 sequence (DNA): TGCGCCAGCAGCTTGGCCCAGGGAGCTGGCTACACCTTC.

This clonotype was seen only a few times. The chain combines TRBV2 with TRBJ2-3, with 11 nucleotides matching TRBD2. Unmatched junction bases numbered 10, after V lost 6 bases and J lost 5 bases. CDR1 is SNHLY, CDR2 FYNNEI, per germline. The CDR3 is 16 residues long. The CDR3: CASSNPGLAEGDTQYF. The CDR3 DNA is TGTGCCAGCAGCAATCCGGGACTAGCGGAGGGAGATACGCAGTATTTT. Complete variable domain (other parts from reference TRBV2 and TRBJ2-3): EPEVTQTPSHQVTQMGQEVILRCVPISNHLYFYWYRQILGQKVEFLVSFYNNEISEKSEIFDDQFSVERPDGSNFTLKIRSTKLEDSAMYFCASSNPGLAEGDTQYFGPGTRLTVL.

This clonotype occurred a few times. The CDR3 region is CASSLGLEAGELFF. CDR3 nucleotides: TGTGCCAGCAGCTTGGGACTAGAGGCCGGGGAGCTGTTTTTT. This chain uses TRBV5-6 with TRBJ2-2; D may be TRBD2 (6 bases). The CDR3 length is 14 residues. The germline V gene encodes CDR1 SGHDT and CDR2 YYEEEE. Trimming cost V 0 bases and J 6 bases, with 9 bases left between them.

The rearrangement links TRBV20-1 to TRBJ2-7, with D perhaps given as TRBD1 or TRBD2 (5 bases each). The CDR3 contains 14 residues. Trimming took 6 bases from V and 4 from J, leaving 19 bases between them. Looked up from germline, CDR1 is DFQATT and CDR2 is SNEGSKA (reference sequence). The CDR3 DNA reads as TGCAGTGCCTCCACCGATCGGGGCCAGTACGAGCAGTACTTC. Translation: CSASTDRGQYEQYF.

Only a few counts were recorded for this clonotype. The chain uses TRBV20-1 and TRBJ2-7; 8 bases line up with TRBD1. Trimming removed 6 bases from V and 3 bases from J; junction bases left unmatched: 1. The germline V gene has CDR1 DFQATT and CDR2 SNEGSKA (reference sequence). There are 11 residues in the CDR3. CDR3 loop: CSADRGYEQYF. CDR3 nucleotides: TGCAGTGCAGACAGGGGCTACGAGCAGTACTTC.

This rearrangement joins TRBV11-2 to TRBJ1-6; TRBD1 aligns across 10 bases. CDR1 SGHAT and CDR2 FQNNGV come from the germline V gene. The CDR3 length is 14 residues. V lost 4 bases, J lost 10 bases, and 4 bases stayed unmatched. The CDR3 DNA reads TGTGCCAGCAGCTCGGACAGGGGGGGATCACCCCTCCACTTT. Its translation: CASSSDRGGSPLHF. The full variable domain, in which reference TRBV11-2 and TRBJ1-6 provide the parts outside the CDR3, is EAGVAQSPRYKIIEKRQSVAFWCNPISGHATLYWYQQILGQGPKLLIQFQNNGVVDDSQLPKDRFSAERLKGVDSTLKIQPAKLEDSAVYLCASSSDRGGSPLHFGNGTRLTVT.

V is TRBV5-1 and J is TRBJ2-5, with D perhaps TRBD1 (5 bases). Germline CDR1 reads SGHRS; CDR2 reads YFSETQ. CDR3 length: 14 residues. V was cut by 2 bases and J by 1 base, with 9 bases left in between. Here the CDR3 DNA reads TGCGCCAGCAGCTTCCGACAGACCCAAGAGACCCAGTACTTC. The encoded protein is CASSFRQTQETQYF.

V and J are TRBV25-1 and TRBJ1-4; D may be TRBD1 (5 bases). From germline, CDR1 is MGHDK and CDR2 SYGVNS. V gave up 4 bases and J gave up 10 bases, with 13 bases separating them. This CDR3 spans 13 amino acids. The CDR3 DNA sequence: TGTGCCAGCAGTGGAGGCCAGGGAAGAAAACTGTTTTTT. It is translated as CASSGGQGRKLFF.

CDR3 in amino acids: CASSLNRDLEDTF. The CDR3 nucleotides read TGTGCCAGCAGTTTAAACAGGGACCTTGAAGATACCTTC. The chain joins TRBV12-3 or TRBV12-4 to TRBJ1-2; the D gene is possibly TRBD1 (6 bases). There are 13 residues in the CDR3. Trimming removed 2 bases at V and 14 bases at J, with 18 bases between.

J is TRBJ2-7 and V is TRBV18; D not resolved. Per germline, CDR1 KGHSH and CDR2 LQKENI. Trimming took off 2 bases at V and 3 bases at J, with 8 bases between the two ends. This CDR3 region has 13 residues. This CDR3 reads CASSPGPGYEQYF. CDR3 DNA sequence: TGTGCCAGCTCACCAGGGCCGGGCTACGAGCAGTACTTC. Using reference TRBV18 and TRBJ2-7 for the parts outside the CDR3, the full variable domain is NAGVMQNPRHLVRRRGQEARLRCSPMKGHSHVYWYRQLPEEGLKFMVYLQKENIIDESGMPKERFSAEFPKEGPSILRIQQVVRGDSAAYFCASSPGPGYEQYFGPGTRLTVT.

This clonotype was observed many times. The genes are TRBV7-2 and TRBJ1-5, with 8 bases that match TRBD1. The CDR3 consists of 15 residues. V was clipped by 5 bases and J by 5 bases; unmatched bases: 8. Looked up from germline, CDR1 is SGHTA and CDR2 is FQGNSA. CDR3 nucleotide sequence: TGTGCCAGCAGCCCTGACACAGGGGGGTATCAGCCCCAGCATTTT. It is translated as CASSPDTGGYQPQHF.

This chain connects TRBV6-1 to TRBJ2-2, with TRBD2 as a possible D gene (5 bases). The CDR3 covers 15 residues. The V gene's germline CDR1 is MNHNS and CDR2 SASEGT. V lost 5 bases and J lost 6, with 16 bases in between. The CDR3 loop reads CASSPSPGSAGELFF. The DNA for the CDR3 is TGTGCCAGCAGTCCATCACCGGGGTCGGCCGGGGAGCTGTTTTTT.

This sequence joins TRBV12-3 or TRBV12-4 and TRBJ2-3; 15 bases map to TRBD2. This CDR3 has 17 amino acids. The J segment lost 4 bases and the V segment lost 6 bases, leaving 8 bases of the junction unmatched. The CDR3 spells CASRTGLAGGPADTQYF. The CDR3 nucleotides read TGTGCCAGCAGGACCGGACTAGCGGGAGGGCCAGCAGATACGCAGTATTTT.

This clonotype has a count of ten or more. The chain is built from TRBV20-1 and TRBJ1-4; D unclear. This CDR3 region has 14 residues. The germline CDR1 and CDR2 sequences are DFQATT and SNEGSKA (reference sequence). V shed 3 bases and J shed 4 bases, with 12 bases lying between them. The CDR3 is CSASFGSLNEKLFF. CDR3 nucleotides: TGCAGTGCTAGTTTCGGCAGTCTTAATGAAAAACTGTTTTTT.

This clonotype has only a few counts. This chain uses TRBV29-1 with TRBJ1-3, with D unresolved. The V and J ends lost 7 bases and 0 bases respectively, with 13 bases between them. The CDR3 runs to 14 residues. The germline V gene has CDR1 SQVTM and CDR2 ANQGSEA. The CDR3 DNA follows: TGCAGCGCTAGATGGGTGAACTCTGGAAACACCATATATTTT. Its translation is CSARWVNSGNTIYF.

This clonotype was detected only a few times. The chain has TRBV5-1 and TRBJ2-7; 7 bases are a match to TRBD2. The germline V gene has CDR1 SGHRS and CDR2 YFSETQ. The CDR3 sequence is 15 residues long. Trimming cost V 2 bases and J 3 bases; bases outside gene matches: 8. The CDR3 DNA sequence: TGCGCCAGCAGCTTTGGGGCTAGCGGACTCTACGAGCAGTACGTC. This sequence encodes CASSFGASGLYEQYV.

The V gene is TRBV4-2, the J gene TRBJ2-5, with D uncertain. Germline-derived CDR1 and CDR2 are LGHNA and YNFKEQ. V was pared by 1 base and J by 2 bases, with 17 bases between. CDR3 length: 17 residues. The CDR3 here is CASSQGEWSSDQETQYF. The CDR3 nucleotides read TGTGCCAGCAGCCAAGGGGAATGGTCCAGCGATCAAGAGACCCAGTACTTC.

In the case of this clonotype: Its ends do not fully match the called genes, so a read error is possible. The chain joins TRBV6-2 or TRBV6-3 to TRBJ2-3; TRBD2 matches 8 bases. Germline V CDR1 and CDR2: MNHEY, SVGEGT. The CDR3 totals 14 residues. CDR3 loop: CASNGLAGTVTQYF. The CDR3 DNA reads TGTGCCAGCAATGGACTAGCTGGAACAGTTACGCAGTATTTT.

This clonotype was detected a few times. This may be a read error: a much more frequent sequence differs by one nucleotide. This chain connects TRBV27 to TRBJ2-3; no definite D call. Germline loops: CDR1 MNHEY, CDR2 SMNVEV (reference sequence). V was shortened by 2 bases and J by 4 bases, with 1 base between the two germline ends. CDR3 size: 11 residues. CDR3 coding DNA: TGTGCCAGCAGTTTACCAGATACGCAGTATTTT. Translation: CASSLPDTQYF.

V is TRBV5-6 and J is TRBJ1-1; TRBD1 is a possible D gene (5 bases). Trimming removed 0 bases from V and 0 bases from J, with 18 bases in between. The CDR3 loop spans 18 amino acids. From germline, CDR1 is SGHDT and CDR2 YYEEEE. The CDR3 loop reads CASSLAGGAEYMNTEAFF. For the CDR3, the DNA is TGTGCCAGCAGCTTGGCTGGAGGGGCCGAATATATGAACACTGAAGCTTTCTTT.

The chain has TRBV28 and TRBJ2-7; D may be TRBD1 (5 bases). The CDR3 extends over 14 amino acids. Germline V gives CDR1 MDHEN, CDR2 SYDVKM. In DNA form, the CDR3 reads TGTGTCGTAAGGGGTCGCCTAAGCTCCTACGAGCAGTACGTC. Protein product: CVVRGRLSSYEQYV.

This clonotype was seen ten or more times. The gene calls are TRBV5-5 and TRBJ2-5, with 7 bases fitting TRBD1. CDR1 is SGHKS and CDR2 is YYEKEE in the germline V gene (reference sequence). CDR3 length equals 13 residues. J was trimmed by 5 bases and V by 2 bases; bases with no gene match: 3. For the CDR3, the DNA is TGTGCCAGCAGCTTACAGGGGTTGGAGACCCAGTACTTC. It specifies CASSLQGLETQYF.

The V and J genes are TRBV7-9 and TRBJ2-7, with unresolved D. CDR1 is SEHNR and CDR2 is FQNEAQ in the germline V gene (reference sequence). The CDR3 loop spans 14 amino acids. The germline V and J ends were trimmed by 3 bases and 5 bases, with 14 bases remaining between them. CDR3 coding DNA: TGTGCCAGCAGCTTTAGTAGCCTCGCCGACGAGCAGTACTTC. This codes for CASSFSSLADEQYF. The full variable domain, with the rest looked up from reference TRBV7-9 and TRBJ2-7, is DTGVSQNPRHKITKRGQNVTFRCDPISEHNRLYWYRQTLGQGPEFLTYFQNEAQLEKSRLLSDRFSAERPKGSFSTLEIQRTEQGDSAMYLCASSFSSLADEQYFGPGTRLTVT.

Only a few counts were recorded for this clonotype. The rearrangement links TRBV27 to TRBJ2-1, with TRBD2 matching 11 bases. The CDR3 spans 15 residues. Germline V gene lookup returns CDR1 MNHEY and CDR2 SMNVEV (reference sequence). With 6 bases clipped from V and 2 bases from J, the junction kept 3 bases outside the gene matches. In DNA form, the CDR3 reads TGTGCCAGCAGGGGGACTAGCGGTACCTACAATGAGCAGTTCTTC. It is translated as CASRGTSGTYNEQFF.

The V and J genes are TRBV27 and TRBJ1-2, with TRBD1 matching 8 bases. The V and J ends lost 6 bases and 1 base, in that order; junction bases with no gene match: 10. The CDR3 sequence is 16 residues long. Per germline, CDR1 MNHEY and CDR2 SMNVEV (reference sequence). The CDR3 spells CASSPDRGILNYGYTF. The CDR3 DNA follows: TGTGCCAGCAGCCCAGACAGGGGTATTCTTAACTATGGCTACACCTTC.

This clonotype was counted ten times or more. The chain recombines TRBV12-3 or TRBV12-4 with TRBJ2-4; no definite D call. The CDR3 contains 14 residues. V lost 2 bases and J 6 bases, leaving 11 bases between the germline ends. The CDR3 here is CASSLIPGPNIQYF. The DNA of the CDR3 is TGTGCCAGCAGTTTAATCCCAGGACCAAACATTCAGTACTTC.

In its sample, this clonotype was seen a few times. This rearrangement joins TRBV12-3 or TRBV12-4 to TRBJ1-4; D is unresolved. Trimming stripped 0 bases from V and 3 bases from J, with 8 bases between. The CDR3 covers 15 residues. In DNA form, the CDR3 reads TGTGCCAGCAGTTTAGCGGGTTTGTCTAATGAAAAACTGTTTTTT. Protein: CASSLAGLSNEKLFF.

This chain links TRBV15 with TRBJ2-6; D gene unclear. CDR1 LNHNV and CDR2 YYDKDF come from the germline V gene (reference sequence). V was trimmed by 0 bases and J by 0 bases, leaving 9 bases between them. The CDR3 extends over 17 amino acids. This CDR3 is CATSRDYLSSGANVLTF. CDR3 bases: TGTGCCACCAGCAGAGATTATCTGAGCTCTGGGGCCAACGTCCTGACTTTC.

This chain links TRBV7-8 with TRBJ2-2; no reliable D call. Trimming took off 0 bases at V and 0 bases at J, with 14 bases between the two ends. This CDR3 has 18 residues. Germline CDR1 is SGHVS and CDR2 is FQNEAQ. The CDR3 nucleotides are TGTGCCAGCAGCTTAGCGCACAGCCCATCCACGAACACCGGGGAGCTGTTTTTT. Protein sequence: CASSLAHSPSTNTGELFF.

This clonotype was seen only a few times. The V and J genes are TRBV5-1 and TRBJ2-1, with TRBD1 matching over 9 bases. This CDR3 region has 17 residues. Germline CDR1 reads SGHRS; CDR2 reads YFSETQ. The V gene end was trimmed by 4 bases and the J gene end by 5 bases; junction bases not matched to a gene: 13. The CDR3 DNA follows: TGCGCCAGCAGCGATTGGCCGAGGGGGACAGGGAACAATGAGCAGTTCTTC. Protein product: CASSDWPRGTGNNEQFF.